This T cell receptor (beta chain) was obtained from a study of early T cells in non-severe SARS-CoV-2 infection. About the research overall: Sequencing used unsorted whole-blood bulk RNA, so chains lack pairing. Study-wide points: VDJdb matching favored anti-spike CD8 responses, missing private and CD4 specificities.

Unique molecular identifiers tagged individual cDNA molecules. TCRdb redid the calling of the 5' RACE reads with MiXCR, one entry per CDR3 protein. Of tens of thousands of distinct CDR3 sequences listed, 9.5% to 12% are singletons. V lost 5 bases, J lost 0 bases, and 5 bases stayed unmatched. Germline V gives CDR1 SGHTA, CDR2 FQGNSA. The CDR3 runs 16 residues. Details on this clonotype: The antigen is undetermined.

This clonotype was obtained from an adult who was a healthcare worker with PCR-confirmed SARS-CoV-2 infection or an uninfected control (not recorded which). The input for sequencing was whole blood, taken at baseline. The V and J genes are TRBV7-2 and TRBJ2-3; TRBD2 aligns across 10 bases. CDR3 DNA: TGTGCCAGCAGCCCGGGACTAGCGCGTAGCACAGATACGCAGTATTTT. The encoded protein is CASSPGLARSTDTQYF.